The entry below describes one T cell receptor beta chain. Its antigen is unidentified. This CDR3 is built from 11 residues. Germline-derived CDR1 and CDR2 are MNHEY and SVGAGI. The V and J ends lost 7 bases and 4 bases respectively, with 7 bases between them. The sample is drawn from a study of cytomegalovirus exposure and HLA in healthy donors. Regarding the study as a whole: The authors later found TCR association rates varying by HLA locus, with DRB1 most and HLA-C fewest. In a later analysis, compared with equally common non-associated chains, HLA-associated beta chains were more expanded.

The PCR made use of 60 Vbeta and 13 Jbeta primers. The repertoire was sequenced with immunoSEQ multiplex PCR; TCRdb's copy has only in-frame clones and lacks some. This table holds over 110,000 clones, 70% to 85% found once. The sequence was collected from a male donor in good health and CMV-seronegative. Sequencing input: PBMCs. The chain employs TRBV6-5 and TRBJ2-5; D is possibly TRBD2 (5 bases). In DNA, the CDR3 is TGTGCCAGCAAAGGAGGAGAGACCCAGTACTTC. Its translation: CASKGGETQYF.